The 13 T cell receptor beta chains in this list originate from one sample, sequenced in a study of regulatory T cells in long-lasting Graves disease. iRepertoire HTBI primers and Arm-PCR of CDR3 regions built TCR beta libraries. Using its own MiXCR run on the multiplex PCR reads, TCRdb lists one record per CDR3 protein. The data contain 350,000 to 500,000 distinct CDR3 sequences, about 14% of them singletons. Stated time point: newly diagnosed GD, antithyroid drugs for less than 3 months. Extracted RNA from PBMCs served as the source of the TCR library. In addition, the sample was reused for a study of T cells in Graves' hyperthyroidism and ophthalmopathy.

The input for sequencing was peripheral blood mononuclear cells (PBMCs), taken at new diagnosis, from a patient treated with antithyroid drugs. Receptor source: a woman between 50 and 59 years old with Graves disease.

This clonotype has at least ten counts. The rearrangement uses TRBV29-1 and TRBJ2-1; 14 bases map to TRBD2. The CDR3 spans 13 residues. J was trimmed by 10 bases and V by 6 bases; bases with no gene match: 5. Germline assignment: CDR1 SQVTM and CDR2 ANQGSEA. This CDR3 reads CSVGTSGSLEQFF. CDR3 bases: TGCAGCGTGGGGACTAGCGGGAGTTTGGAGCAGTTCTTC.

The rearrangement uses TRBV19 and TRBJ2-1; D may be TRBD2 (6 bases). CDR1 is LNHDA, CDR2 SQIVND, per germline (reference sequence). V lost 5 bases and J 5 bases, leaving 13 bases between the germline ends. The CDR3 has 14 amino acids. CDR3 sequence: CASSPRRAHNEQFF. As DNA, the CDR3 is TGTGCCAGTAGTCCTCGGAGGGCGCACAATGAGCAGTTCTTC.

The chain links TRBV7-9 to TRBJ1-2, with a weak D call TRBD1 (6 bases). Germline-derived CDR1 and CDR2 are SEHNR and FQNEAQ (reference sequence). CDR3 length: 14 residues. The V gene lost 6 bases and the J gene lost 0 bases, with 11 bases spanning the gap. CDR3 amino acids: CASRPGQTNYGYTF. Here the CDR3 DNA reads TGTGCCAGCAGACCCGGACAGACTAACTATGGCTACACCTTC. Full variable domain (remainder filled in from reference TRBV7-9 and TRBJ1-2): DTGVSQNPRHKITKRGQNVTFRCDPISEHNRLYWYRQTLGQGPEFLTYFQNEAQLEKSRLLSDRFSAERPKGSFSTLEIQRTEQGDSAMYLCASRPGQTNYGYTFGSGTRLTVV.

In its sample, this clonotype was seen a few times. This sequence may be a read error, since a much larger clone differs from it by one base. J is TRBJ1-1 and V is TRBV2, with no clear D. Germline CDR1 SNHLY, CDR2 FYNNEI. Trimming removed 7 bases from V and 1 base from J, with 7 bases in between. The CDR3 totals 12 residues. CDR3 sequence: CASIGENTEAFF. CDR3 nucleotide sequence: TGTGCCAGCATCGGGGAGAACACTGAAGCTTTCTTT.

This chain uses TRBV18 with TRBJ2-1, with 11 bases identical to TRBD2. V lost 3 bases to trimming and J lost 5 bases; unmatched junction nucleotides: 6. CDR1 and CDR2 from the germline V gene are KGHSH and LQKENI. The CDR3 is 16 amino acids. The chain's CDR3 is CASSPTLLAGDNEQFF. CDR3 DNA: TGTGCCAGCTCACCTACTTTACTAGCGGGGGACAATGAGCAGTTCTTC.

This clonotype was observed many times. The rearrangement links TRBV4-1 to TRBJ1-5; 8 bases are shared with TRBD1. After removal of 3 bases from V and 0 bases from J, the junction contained 7 bases not matched to a gene. Germline loops: CDR1 MGHRA, CDR2 YSYEKL. This CDR3 spans 17 amino acids. CDR3 nucleotides: TGCGCCAGCAGCCATTGGGAGGACAGGGCTAGCAATCAGCCCCAGCATTTT. Protein: CASSHWEDRASNQPQHF.

This clonotype has more than one count but fewer than ten. The chain employs TRBV20-1 and TRBJ2-1; D assignment may be TRBD1 or TRBD2 (6 bases each). V was clipped by 3 bases and J by 1 base, with 19 bases between them. There are 17 residues in the CDR3. From germline, CDR1 is DFQATT and CDR2 SNEGSKA (reference sequence). As DNA, the CDR3 is TGCAGTGCTAGCCACCTTATAGGGGGGAGGTCCTACAATGAGCAGTTCTTC. Translating it yields CSASHLIGGRSYNEQFF.

Ten or more counts support this clonotype. The gene calls are TRBV27 and TRBJ1-2; 10 bases align to TRBD1. The CDR3 has 14 residues. CDR1 and CDR2 (germline): MNHEY, SMNVEV (reference sequence). V lost 6 bases, J lost 7 bases, and 8 bases stayed unmatched. The CDR3, as DNA: TGTGCCAGCAGAAGACAGGGGGCCTCTTCTGGCTACACCTTC. It is translated as CASRRQGASSGYTF.

This clonotype was picked up many times. The chain employs TRBV6-1 and TRBJ1-2; D may be TRBD1 (6 bases). Looked up from germline, CDR1 is MNHNS and CDR2 is SASEGT. The CDR3 is 14 residues long. V dropped 7 bases and J dropped 4 bases, with 16 bases sitting between them. The CDR3 DNA reads as TGTGCCAGCAACCCCTCCCAGGGGTTCTATGGCTACACCTTC. It is translated as CASNPSQGFYGYTF.

This clonotype was recorded at least ten times. The chain links TRBV3-1 to TRBJ2-7; 9 positions agree with TRBD1. The CDR3 length is 14 residues. Losses at the gene ends were 4 bases for V and 2 bases for J; bases not matched to a gene: 3. Germline V gene lookup returns CDR1 LGHDT and CDR2 YNNKEL (reference sequence). CDR3 DNA: TGTGCCAGCAGCCGCGGGACAGGGACCTACGAGCAGTACTTC. Protein sequence: CASSRGTGTYEQYF.

The sample holds a few counts of this clonotype. The rearrangement links TRBV24-1 to TRBJ1-1; weak D call: TRBD1 (5 bases). The ends were cut back, 5 bases at V and 1 base at J, with 13 bases in the middle. The V gene's germline CDR1 is KGHDR and CDR2 SFDVKD. The CDR3 is 15 amino acids. The CDR3 spells CATSAPGRENTEAFF. The CDR3, as DNA: TGTGCCACCAGTGCCCCGGGACGGGAGAACACTGAAGCTTTCTTT.

This clonotype was found many times. The V call is TRBV27, the J call TRBJ1-2; TRBD1 is a possible D gene (5 bases). The germline V gene has CDR1 MNHEY and CDR2 SMNVEV (reference sequence). CDR3 length: 16 amino acids. Trimming pared 2 bases from V and 3 bases from J, leaving 16 bases between. CDR3 sequence: CASSLVGGVVDYGYTF. The DNA of the CDR3 is TGTGCCAGCAGTTTAGTAGGAGGGGTGGTTGACTATGGCTACACCTTC.

About this clonotype itself: Just one base apart from a much larger clone, this may be a read error. The chain links TRBV5-1 to TRBJ2-4, with 8 bases matching TRBD1. Germline lookup yields CDR1 SGHRS and CDR2 YFSETQ. The CDR3 contains 16 residues. CDR3 in amino acids: CASSSLDRARRNTQYF. CDR3 in DNA: TGCGCCAGCAGCTCCCTGGACAGGGCTAGGAGGAACACTCAGTACTTC. Drawing the rest from reference TRBV5-1 and TRBJ2-4, the complete variable domain is KAGVTQTPRYLIKTRGQQVTLSCSPISGHRSVSWYQQTPGQGLQFLFEYFSETQRNKGNFPGRFSGRQFSNSRSEMNVSTLELGDSALYLCASSSLDRARRNTQYFGAGTRLSVL.